This passage covers 22 T cell receptor beta chains from one sample sequenced in a study of blood T cell repertoires in COVID-19. Sequenced by immunoSEQ multiplex PCR; TCRdb stores in-frame clones only, minus some. The data show about 220,000 clones, 84% seen once. The sequenced sample was peripheral blood. The receptors derive from a man in his thirties or forties with active or convalescent COVID-19.

This chain uses TRBV5-1 with TRBJ2-7; tentative D call: TRBD1 (5 bases). V lost 0 bases and J 2 bases, leaving 18 bases between the germline ends. The CDR3 length is 17 residues. Germline lookup yields CDR1 SGHRS and CDR2 YFSETQ. The CDR3, as DNA: TGCGCCAGCAGCTTGGCCATCGGGTCAGGGTATACCTACGAGCAGTACTTC. As protein: CASSLAIGSGYTYEQYF.

The chain couples TRBV15 to TRBJ2-1; D not certain. The CDR3 is made up of 15 amino acids. Germline-derived CDR1 and CDR2 are LNHNV and YYDKDF (reference sequence). V was cut by 0 bases and J by 7 bases, with 13 bases left in between. As DNA, the CDR3 is TGTGCCACCAGCAGAGAGCTTCACCCGAGGAATGAGCAGTTCTTC. This gives the protein CATSRELHPRNEQFF.

The chain recombines TRBV24-1 with TRBJ2-5; D uncertain. The CDR3 runs to 13 residues. Germline values: CDR1 KGHDR, CDR2 SFDVKD. Deletions cut 4 bases from V and 1 base from J, with 6 bases between. This CDR3 reads CATSESGQETQYF. CDR3 in DNA: TGTGCCACCAGTGAATCAGGCCAAGAGACCCAGTACTTC.

This clone was recorded only once. The chain couples TRBV7-3 to TRBJ2-3, with unresolved D. The germline V and J ends were trimmed by 4 bases and 2 bases, with 7 bases remaining between them. This CDR3 has 13 amino acids. Germline V gives CDR1 SGHTA, CDR2 FQGTGA. The CDR3, as DNA: TGTGCCAGCAGCTCCCTTTCCACAGATACGCAGTATTTT. Translation gives CASSSLSTDTQYF.

This sequence joins TRBV13 and TRBJ2-1, with 10 nucleotides matching TRBD1. The CDR3 length is 14 residues. Germline V gives CDR1 PRHDT, CDR2 FYEKMQ (reference sequence). V shed 2 bases, J shed 9 bases, and the junction held 4 bases outside the gene matches. CDR3 bases: TGTGCCAGCAGCTTAAGAGGGACAGGGGTTGAGCAGTTCTTC. Protein sequence: CASSLRGTGVEQFF.

CDR3 in amino acids: CASSQDRGTTYEQYF. The CDR3 DNA reads as TGCGCCAGCAGCCAAGATCGAGGGACAACCTACGAGCAGTACTTC. This chain connects TRBV4-1 to TRBJ2-7; tentatively, D is TRBD1 (6 bases). CDR3 length equals 15 residues. From germline, CDR1 is MGHRA and CDR2 YSYEKL. Trimming removed 0 bases at V and 2 bases at J, with 11 bases between.

CDR3 residues: CASRWQGSNQPQHF. The CDR3 DNA is TGTGCCAGTAGGTGGCAGGGTAGCAATCAGCCCCAGCATTTT. J is TRBJ1-5 and V is TRBV19, with a tentative D call TRBD1 (5 bases). This CDR3 is 14 amino acids long. V dropped 6 bases and J dropped 0 bases, with 9 bases sitting between them. Germline V gives CDR1 LNHDA, CDR2 SQIVND (reference sequence).

This clone was seen only a few times. The chain carries TRBV30 and TRBJ2-7; 7 positions agree with TRBD1. Germline V lookup: CDR1 GTSNPN, CDR2 SVGIG (reference sequence). The V and J ends lost 4 bases and 5 bases, in that order; junction bases with no gene match: 11. The CDR3 covers 14 residues. The CDR3: CAWNLKGARDEQYF. DNA of the CDR3: TGTGCCTGGAACCTAAAGGGGGCGCGGGACGAGCAGTACTTC.

The chain employs TRBV2 and TRBJ2-3; TRBD2 agrees at 10 bases. Germline V CDR1 and CDR2: SNHLY, FYNNEI. The CDR3 runs to 17 residues. Unmatched junction bases numbered 7, after V lost 3 bases and J lost 1 base. CDR3 sequence: CASSEASGRRGTDTQYF. Written as DNA, the CDR3 is TGTGCCAGCAGTGAGGCTAGCGGGAGACGCGGCACAGATACGCAGTATTTT.

The rearrangement uses TRBV20-1 and TRBJ1-2, with a weak D call TRBD1 (5 bases). Germline assignment: CDR1 DFQATT and CDR2 SNEGSKA (reference sequence). V was cut by 8 bases and J by 7 bases, with 8 bases left in between. CDR3 length: 9 residues. This CDR3 reads CSSDSGYTF. CDR3 in DNA: TGCAGTTCTGACAGTGGCTACACCTTC.

The chain couples TRBV18 to TRBJ1-1; D not certain. Germline V gene data show CDR1 as KGHSH and CDR2 as LQKENI. V was cut by 3 bases and J by 6 bases, with 17 bases left in between. CDR3 length: 15 residues. The CDR3 here is CASSPTFGGFAEAFF. In DNA, the CDR3 is TGTGCCAGCTCACCCACTTTTGGAGGGTTCGCTGAAGCTTTCTTT.

The chain has TRBV5-6 and TRBJ1-5; D gene unclear. CDR1 and CDR2 (germline): SGHDT, YYEEEE. V lost 0 bases, J lost 0 bases, and 7 bases lay in between. The CDR3 has 15 residues. The CDR3 DNA is TGTGCCAGCAGCTTGGGCAGTTATAGCAATCAGCCCCAGCATTTT. This translates into CASSLGSYSNQPQHF.

V gene TRBV7-9 combines with J gene TRBJ1-2, with 10 bases aligning to TRBD1. CDR3 length equals 16 residues. The ends lost 5 bases at V and 5 bases at J; junction bases unmatched: 11. The germline gives CDR1 SEHNR, CDR2 FQNEAQ (reference sequence). The CDR3 here is CASSPNPRDRGYGYTF. As DNA, the CDR3 is TGTGCCAGCAGCCCAAACCCCCGGGACAGGGGTTATGGCTACACCTTC.

V gene TRBV9 combines with J gene TRBJ2-1; D may be TRBD1 (6 bases). V gave up 0 bases and J gave up 7 bases, with 11 bases separating them. CDR1 SGDLS and CDR2 YYNGEE come from the germline V gene. There are 14 residues in the CDR3. In nucleotides, the CDR3 is TGTGCCAGCAGCGTAGGCAGGGGAAGTAATGAGCAGTTCTTC. Translated: CASSVGRGSNEQFF.

The chain is built from TRBV12-3 or TRBV12-4 and TRBJ2-1; no firm D call. V gave up 3 bases and J gave up 12 bases, with 6 bases separating them. This CDR3 spans 10 amino acids. This chain's CDR3 is CASSFPGQFF. The CDR3 DNA is TGTGCCAGCAGTTTTCCGGGGCAGTTCTTC.

The table lists this clone with a few counts. The chain joins TRBV6-5 to TRBJ2-7, with 9 bases aligning to TRBD1. V lost 5 bases, J lost 5 bases, and 7 bases stayed unmatched. This CDR3 spans 14 amino acids. Germline loops: CDR1 MNHEY, CDR2 SVGAGI. The CDR3: CASSPRQGVDEQYF. CDR3 DNA sequence: TGTGCCAGCAGTCCTCGACAGGGGGTCGACGAGCAGTACTTC.

This clone has a single count. The J gene is TRBJ1-5, the V gene TRBV27; D may be TRBD1 (5 bases). The germline gives CDR1 MNHEY, CDR2 SMNVEV (reference sequence). The length of the CDR3 is 14 residues. Trimming pared 8 bases from V and 5 bases from J, leaving 16 bases between. The CDR3 DNA reads as TGTGCCAGCGGGAACCCCCCGGGGGATCAGCCCCAGCATTTT. It codes for CASGNPPGDQPQHF.

The chain combines TRBV3-1 (or the pseudogene TRBV3-2) with TRBJ1-6; the D is unclear. This CDR3 has 15 amino acids. The germline gives CDR1 LGHDT, CDR2 YNNKEL (reference sequence). Trimming removed 0 bases from V and 4 bases from J, with 7 bases in between. CDR3: CASSQEELYNSPLHF. The CDR3, as DNA: TGTGCCAGCAGCCAAGAAGAGCTTTATAATTCACCCCTCCACTTT.

V is TRBV19 and J is TRBJ1-6; D unclear. CDR1 and CDR2 from the germline V gene are LNHDA and SQIVND (reference sequence). Trimming left V 3 bases short and J 1 base short, with 7 bases between. The CDR3 length is 15 residues. CDR3 sequence: CASSIGKSYNSPLHF. The CDR3 bases are TGTGCCAGTAGTATCGGGAAATCCTATAATTCACCCCTCCACTTT. Looking up the rest from reference TRBV19 and TRBJ1-6 gives the full variable domain: DGGITQSPKYLFRKEGQNVTLSCEQNLNHDAMYWYRQDPGQGLRLIYYSQIVNDFQKGDIAEGYSVSREKKESFPLTVTSAQKNPTAFYLCASSIGKSYNSPLHFGNGTRLTVT.

The sample holds a few counts of this clone. This chain connects TRBV6-4 to TRBJ1-3; 9 positions agree with TRBD1. This CDR3 is 14 amino acids long. Germline V CDR1 and CDR2: MRHNA, SNTAGT. The V gene end was trimmed by 5 bases and the J gene end by 4 bases; junction bases not matched to a gene: 3. CDR3 sequence reads: CASSNRGQGNTIYF. As DNA, the CDR3 is TGTGCCAGCAGTAACAGGGGGCAAGGAAACACCATATATTTT.

This chain connects TRBV9 to TRBJ2-7; D is possibly TRBD1 (6 bases). The CDR3 consists of 12 residues. Per germline, CDR1 SGDLS and CDR2 YYNGEE. Trimming removed 4 bases at V and 2 bases at J, with 7 bases between. The DNA for the CDR3 is TGTGCCAGCAGCCCAGGGGCCTACGAGCAGTACTTC. Translation gives CASSPGAYEQYF.

The chain links TRBV7-2 to TRBJ1-1; D ambiguous. V gave up 7 bases and J gave up 5 bases, with 17 bases separating them. This CDR3 is 14 amino acids long. Germline V gives CDR1 SGHTA, CDR2 FQGNSA. The CDR3 DNA follows: TGTGCCAGCACCCCGACTCGGGTCGGGACTGAAGCTTTCTTT. Its protein is CASTPTRVGTEAFF.